These T cell receptor beta chains were read from a single sample in a study of PD-L1 blockade in urothelial cancer. This table comes from immunoSEQ multiplex PCR, and its TCRdb copy is limited to in-frame clones, with some not included. The sample lists more than 90,000 clones, over 75% occurring once. The sample in question was PBMCs, obtained around atezolizumab (anti-PD-L1) treatment. These receptors came from a man aged 60 to 75 with urothelial cancer. The CDR3 runs from the conserved cysteine through the conserved F or W. The D gene is left open where the match is weak. A clone size is listed for some rows: how often the clone was seen (once, few, many), or a class if it is expanded.

>TRBJ1-5|-|-|TRBV30
TGTGCCCCCGGTGGCAGGGTACGAATCAATCAGCCCCAGCATTTT
CAPGGRVRINQPQHF
>TRBJ2-2|once|-|TRBV27
TGTGCCAGCAGTTTCATCACCGGGGAGCTGTTTTTT
CASSFITGELFF
>TRBJ2-1|-|-|TRBV25-1
TGTGCCAGCAGTGAATATAGAGACCAGGGGTGTGAGCAGTTCTTC
CASSEYRDQGCEQFF
>TRBJ1-3|-|TRBD1|TRBV5-1
TGCGCCAGCAGCCTGGGACAGAGTGGAAACACCATATATTTT
CASSLGQSGNTIYF
>TRBJ1-5|-|TRBD1|TRBV5-6
TGTGCCAGCAGCACCCGGACAGGGGTTCAGCCCCAGCATTTT
CASSTRTGVQPQHF
>TRBJ2-1|-|-|TRBV30
TGTGCCTGGAGTCTCGGGACTTCATATTACAATGAGCAGTTCTTC
CAWSLGTSYYNEQFF
>TRBJ2-7|-|-|TRBV27
TGTGCCAGCAAGTCGGTTTGGAGCTCCTACGAGCAGTACTTC
CASKSVWSSYEQYF
>TRBJ2-5|-|TRBD2|TRBV9
TGTGCCAGCAGCGTTGGGACTAGCGGGGGGAAAGAGACCCAGTACTTC
CASSVGTSGGKETQYF
>TRBJ2-2|-|-|TRBV7-2
TGTGCCAGCAGCATCCCCTCGGGGAACACCGGGGAGCTGTTTTTT
CASSIPSGNTGELFF
>TRBJ2-3|-|-|TRBV5-1
TGCGCCAGCAGCTCCACCGGGAGTAGGGACGCTATGGATACGCAGTATTTT
CASSSTGSRDAMDTQYF
>TRBJ1-1|-|-|TRBV6-4
TGTGCCAGCAGGATGACTGCCGGCACTGAAGCTTTCTTT
CASRMTAGTEAFF
>TRBJ2-7|-|-|TRBV27
TGTGCCAGCAGGAAGACAGGGACTGGCAACGAGCAGTACTTC
CASRKTGTGNEQYF
>TRBJ2-7|-|TRBD1|TRBV28
TGTGCCAGCAGTAGCGAAACAGGGGGGGAGCAGTACTTC
CASSSETGGEQYF
>TRBJ2-3|-|TRBD2|TRBV11-2
TGTGCCAGCAGCTTAGATTCATCGGGAGGGGCAGATACGCAGTATTTT
CASSLDSSGGADTQYF
>TRBJ2-1|-|-|TRBV28
TGTGCCAGCGGCTGGAGTGCGTCCTACAATGAGCAGTTCTTC
CASGWSASYNEQFF
>TRBJ1-2|once|TRBD1|TRBV6-1
TGTGCCAGCAGTCTCCGGGACAGGGATGGCTACACCTTC
CASSLRDRDGYTF